Listed below are T cell receptor beta chains from one sample, sequenced in a study of blood T cell repertoires in COVID-19. Data came from immunoSEQ multiplex PCR; TCRdb stores just in-frame clones and leaves some out. This table holds 150,000 to 200,000 clones, roughly 84% found once. Sequencing was carried out using PBMCs or T cells enriched from blood (not recorded which). The receptors stem from a woman aged 55 to 70 who had recovered from COVID-19. Each CDR3 is given with its conserved first and last residue. The order of the fields is V gene, D gene, J gene, CDR3 length, clone size, CDR3 DNA, CDR3 protein. The D gene is left open where the match is weak. For some rows the clone size is stated as once, few or many, or as a class when expanded; others skip it.

TRBV5-1,TRBD2,TRBJ2-7,16,.,TGCGCCAGCAGCTTGAGTCTAGCGGGGGGGTCCCACGAGCAGTACTTC,CASSLSLAGGSHEQYF
TRBV28,TRBD1,TRBJ1-1,14,.,TGTGCCAGCAGTTCAGGGGGCGCGTACACTGAAGCTTTCTTT,CASSSGGAYTEAFF
TRBV11-3,.,TRBJ2-7,14,.,TGTGCCAGCAGCTTAGCAGGGGTCCCCTCCGAGCAGTACTTC,CASSLAGVPSEQYF
TRBV18,.,TRBJ1-1,16,.,TGTGCCAGCTCCCCAACTCCCCTGAGGCGGGACACTGAAGCTTTCTTT,CASSPTPLRRDTEAFF
TRBV9,TRBD2,TRBJ2-1,14,.,TGTGCCAGCAGCCCCCACCAGCGGGGCGATGAGCAGTTCTTC,CASSPHQRGDEQFF
TRBV20-1,.,TRBJ2-7,11,.,TGCAGTGCTCCCAGGGTGGGCGAGCAGTACTTC,CSAPRVGEQYF
TRBV5-1,.,TRBJ2-3,16,.,TGCGCCAGCAGCTTGGTGGAGCTCCCGGAGGGAGATACGCAGTATTTT,CASSLVELPEGDTQYF
TRBV28,.,TRBJ2-7,12,.,TGTGCCAGCAGCCAACCGGCCTACGAGCAGTACTTC,CASSQPAYEQYF
TRBV27,TRBD2,TRBJ2-5,17,.,TGTGCCAGCAGTTTAAGTCGAGCTAGCGGGGGGCAAGAGACCCAGTACTTC,CASSLSRASGGQETQYF
TRBV24-1,.,TRBJ1-1,18,.,TGTGCCACCAGTGACCCCTCCAATCTTAGAATGATGAACACTGAAGCTTTCTTT,CATSDPSNLRMMNTEAFF
TRBV10-3,.,TRBJ1-1,16,.,TGTGCCATCAGTGTAAGGGACACCTCCAGGAACACTGAAGCTTTCTTT,CAISVRDTSRNTEAFF
TRBV7-8,.,TRBJ1-1,15,.,TGTGCCAGCAGCGGTCGACAGTCTATGAACACTGAAGCTTTCTTT,CASSGRQSMNTEAFF
TRBV6-5,.,TRBJ1-5,16,.,TGTGCCAGCAGTTACGGCTCGGGGATGACGGGACAGCCCCAGCATTTT,CASSYGSGMTGQPQHF
TRBV11-2,.,TRBJ2-1,15,few,TGTGCCAGCAGCCGGGGAAATTTGCTCGAAGTCGAGCAGTTCTTC,CASSRGNLLEVEQFF
TRBV5-5,TRBD1,TRBJ2-3,16,.,TGTGCCAGCAGCTTGGACCCGGCGGCAGGGGGAGATACGCAGTATTTT,CASSLDPAAGGDTQYF
TRBV18,TRBD1,TRBJ2-7,14,.,TGTGCCAGCGCGACGGGGACAGGGGTGGGCGAGCAGTACTTC,CASATGTGVGEQYF
TRBV19,.,TRBJ2-2,14,once,TGTGCCACCCGTGGTCTAGCTTACACCGGGGAGCTGTTTTTT,CATRGLAYTGELFF
TRBV3-1/TRBV3-2,.,TRBJ1-1,13,.,TGTGCCAGCAGCCAAGTGGGCTACACTGAAGCTTTCTTT,CASSQVGYTEAFF
TRBV5-1,TRBD2,TRBJ2-3,17,.,TGCGCCAGCAGCTTGGGCCCTAGCGGGGGTAGCACAGATACGCAGTATTTT,CASSLGPSGGSTDTQYF
TRBV28,TRBD1,TRBJ1-5,16,.,TGTGCCAGCAGTTCCCCCCGGGACAGGAGGGATCAGCCCCAGCATTTT,CASSSPRDRRDQPQHF
TRBV12-5,TRBD1,TRBJ2-1,13,.,TGTGCTAGTGGCTGGGACAGGGGCTATGAGCAGTTCTTC,CASGWDRGYEQFF
TRBV27,TRBD1,TRBJ2-2,15,.,TGTGCCAGCAGTACACGGGACAGGGGCACCGGGGAGCTGTTTTTT,CASSTRDRGTGELFF
TRBV6-5,TRBD1,TRBJ2-2,15,.,TGTGCCAGCAGTTACAGGACAGGGGGACTCGGGGAGCTGTTTTTT,CASSYRTGGLGELFF
TRBV19,.,TRBJ1-3,14,.,TGTGCCAGTAAAACAGCTTACTCTGGAAACACCATATATTTT,CASKTAYSGNTIYF
TRBV2,.,TRBJ1-5,14,.,TGTGCCAGCAGTGAGGGGGGTATGAATCAGCCCCAGCATTTT,CASSEGGMNQPQHF
TRBV11-1,TRBD1,TRBJ1-1,14,.,TGTGCCAGCAGCCGGGACAGGGGGCGCGCTGAAGCTTTCTTT,CASSRDRGRAEAFF
TRBV15,.,TRBJ1-4,14,once,TGTGCCACCAGCAAGCTCGGAGGGAATGAAAAACTGTTTTTT,CATSKLGGNEKLFF
TRBV12-3/TRBV12-4,TRBD1,TRBJ1-6,13,.,TGTGCCAGCAGTTCGGGACAGCTTTCACCCCTCCACTTT,CASSSGQLSPLHF
TRBV6-4,.,TRBJ2-3,13,.,TGTGCCAGCACGATCTCCATCCAGTCTACGCAGTATTTT,CASTISIQSTQYF
TRBV2,.,TRBJ1-2,13,.,TGTGCCAGCAGTGAATCGGCTAACTATGGCTACACCTTC,CASSESANYGYTF
TRBV7-3,.,TRBJ1-6,15,.,TGTGCCAGCAGCTTAGGGAGCTCCTATAATTCACCCCTCCACTTT,CASSLGSSYNSPLHF
TRBV5-4,.,TRBJ2-1,16,.,TGTGCCAGCAGCTTGGGGTTAGGGGGGGCTGGTAATGAGCAGTTCTTC,CASSLGLGGAGNEQFF
TRBV10-2,.,TRBJ2-7,13,.,TGCGCCAGCAGTGGTGAGGGCTCCTACGAGCAGTACTTC,CASSGEGSYEQYF
TRBV7-3,.,TRBJ2-3,16,.,TGTGCCAGCAGCTTAAACGGGGGATCTAGCACAGATACGCAGTATTTT,CASSLNGGSSTDTQYF
TRBV5-1,.,TRBJ1-1,13,.,TGCGCCAGCAGCCTGGATCAGAACACTGAAGCTTTCTTT,CASSLDQNTEAFF
TRBV3-1/TRBV3-2,.,TRBJ1-5,15,.,TGTGCCAGCAGCCAAGCAGTGGCAGACAATCAGCCCCAGCATTTT,CASSQAVADNQPQHF
TRBV20-1,.,TRBJ2-7,11,.,TGCAGTGCAAATAGCGCCTACGAGCAGTACTTC,CSANSAYEQYF
TRBV10-1,TRBD1,TRBJ1-4,16,.,TGCGCCAGGCCGGGACAGGGGGCGCAGGGGAATGAAAAACTGTTTTTT,CARPGQGAQGNEKLFF
TRBV27,TRBD2,TRBJ2-1,14,.,TGTGCCAGCAGCACCAGCGGGAGCTACAATGAGCAGTTCTTC,CASSTSGSYNEQFF
TRBV7-9,.,TRBJ1-2,13,few,TGTGCCAGCAGCTTAGCCTTTAACTATGGCTACACCTTC,CASSLAFNYGYTF
TRBV3-1/TRBV3-2,TRBD2,TRBJ2-2,16,.,TGTGCCAGCAGCCAAGTAGTAGCGGGGAACACCGGGGAGCTGTTTTTT,CASSQVVAGNTGELFF
TRBV7-2,TRBD2,TRBJ2-2,18,.,TGTGCCAGCAGCCCAACTAGCGGGAGCCACGATAACACCGGGGAGCTGTTTTTT,CASSPTSGSHDNTGELFF
TRBV12-5,TRBD2,TRBJ2-7,16,.,TGTGCTAGTGGTTTGGTACTGGGTAGCGGGGCCTACGAGCAGTACTTC,CASGLVLGSGAYEQYF
TRBV28,TRBD1,TRBJ1-6,16,.,TGTGCCAGCAGGTTCGCCGGGACAGCTCCCCCGGCTCCCCTCCACTTT,CASRFAGTAPPAPLHF
TRBV5-1,TRBD1,TRBJ2-7,14,.,TGCGCCAGCAGAGACCTCCCAGGGGGCTACGAGCAGTACTTC,CASRDLPGGYEQYF
TRBV9,TRBD1,TRBJ2-1,16,.,TGTGCCAGCAGCCTCAAGGCCGACAGGGGTTGGAATGAGCAGTTCTTC,CASSLKADRGWNEQFF
TRBV2,TRBD1,TRBJ2-1,16,.,TGTGCCAGCAGGGCAAGCAGACAGGGCCGCCACAATGAGCAGTTCTTC,CASRASRQGRHNEQFF
TRBV27,.,TRBJ2-7,14,.,TGTGCCAGCAGTTTAGGGGGCGCGGTTGGCGAGCAGTACTTC,CASSLGGAVGEQYF
TRBV6-5,TRBD2,TRBJ2-5,14,.,TGTGCCATTTCATTAAGCGGGGGGCAGGAGACCCAGTACTTC,CAISLSGGQETQYF
TRBV3-1/TRBV3-2,.,TRBJ1-1,13,few,TGTGCCAGCAGCCAAGTATCGGACACTGAAGCTTTCTTT,CASSQVSDTEAFF
TRBV7-2,.,TRBJ2-7,13,.,TGTGCCAGCACGAGAGGCACTTACTACGAGCAGTACTTC,CASTRGTYYEQYF
TRBV5-1,TRBD1,TRBJ2-1,18,.,TGCGCCAGCAGCGGAATTAACAGGGGACAACGGTCTTACAATGAGCAGTTCTTC,CASSGINRGQRSYNEQFF
TRBV18,TRBD1,TRBJ2-5,14,.,TGTGCCAGCTCAGAAGGGACAGGTTGGAAGACCCAGTACTTC,CASSEGTGWKTQYF
TRBV10-3,.,TRBJ1-5,13,.,TGTGCCATCAGCCCACAGGGAAGTCAGCCCCAGCATTTT,CAISPQGSQPQHF